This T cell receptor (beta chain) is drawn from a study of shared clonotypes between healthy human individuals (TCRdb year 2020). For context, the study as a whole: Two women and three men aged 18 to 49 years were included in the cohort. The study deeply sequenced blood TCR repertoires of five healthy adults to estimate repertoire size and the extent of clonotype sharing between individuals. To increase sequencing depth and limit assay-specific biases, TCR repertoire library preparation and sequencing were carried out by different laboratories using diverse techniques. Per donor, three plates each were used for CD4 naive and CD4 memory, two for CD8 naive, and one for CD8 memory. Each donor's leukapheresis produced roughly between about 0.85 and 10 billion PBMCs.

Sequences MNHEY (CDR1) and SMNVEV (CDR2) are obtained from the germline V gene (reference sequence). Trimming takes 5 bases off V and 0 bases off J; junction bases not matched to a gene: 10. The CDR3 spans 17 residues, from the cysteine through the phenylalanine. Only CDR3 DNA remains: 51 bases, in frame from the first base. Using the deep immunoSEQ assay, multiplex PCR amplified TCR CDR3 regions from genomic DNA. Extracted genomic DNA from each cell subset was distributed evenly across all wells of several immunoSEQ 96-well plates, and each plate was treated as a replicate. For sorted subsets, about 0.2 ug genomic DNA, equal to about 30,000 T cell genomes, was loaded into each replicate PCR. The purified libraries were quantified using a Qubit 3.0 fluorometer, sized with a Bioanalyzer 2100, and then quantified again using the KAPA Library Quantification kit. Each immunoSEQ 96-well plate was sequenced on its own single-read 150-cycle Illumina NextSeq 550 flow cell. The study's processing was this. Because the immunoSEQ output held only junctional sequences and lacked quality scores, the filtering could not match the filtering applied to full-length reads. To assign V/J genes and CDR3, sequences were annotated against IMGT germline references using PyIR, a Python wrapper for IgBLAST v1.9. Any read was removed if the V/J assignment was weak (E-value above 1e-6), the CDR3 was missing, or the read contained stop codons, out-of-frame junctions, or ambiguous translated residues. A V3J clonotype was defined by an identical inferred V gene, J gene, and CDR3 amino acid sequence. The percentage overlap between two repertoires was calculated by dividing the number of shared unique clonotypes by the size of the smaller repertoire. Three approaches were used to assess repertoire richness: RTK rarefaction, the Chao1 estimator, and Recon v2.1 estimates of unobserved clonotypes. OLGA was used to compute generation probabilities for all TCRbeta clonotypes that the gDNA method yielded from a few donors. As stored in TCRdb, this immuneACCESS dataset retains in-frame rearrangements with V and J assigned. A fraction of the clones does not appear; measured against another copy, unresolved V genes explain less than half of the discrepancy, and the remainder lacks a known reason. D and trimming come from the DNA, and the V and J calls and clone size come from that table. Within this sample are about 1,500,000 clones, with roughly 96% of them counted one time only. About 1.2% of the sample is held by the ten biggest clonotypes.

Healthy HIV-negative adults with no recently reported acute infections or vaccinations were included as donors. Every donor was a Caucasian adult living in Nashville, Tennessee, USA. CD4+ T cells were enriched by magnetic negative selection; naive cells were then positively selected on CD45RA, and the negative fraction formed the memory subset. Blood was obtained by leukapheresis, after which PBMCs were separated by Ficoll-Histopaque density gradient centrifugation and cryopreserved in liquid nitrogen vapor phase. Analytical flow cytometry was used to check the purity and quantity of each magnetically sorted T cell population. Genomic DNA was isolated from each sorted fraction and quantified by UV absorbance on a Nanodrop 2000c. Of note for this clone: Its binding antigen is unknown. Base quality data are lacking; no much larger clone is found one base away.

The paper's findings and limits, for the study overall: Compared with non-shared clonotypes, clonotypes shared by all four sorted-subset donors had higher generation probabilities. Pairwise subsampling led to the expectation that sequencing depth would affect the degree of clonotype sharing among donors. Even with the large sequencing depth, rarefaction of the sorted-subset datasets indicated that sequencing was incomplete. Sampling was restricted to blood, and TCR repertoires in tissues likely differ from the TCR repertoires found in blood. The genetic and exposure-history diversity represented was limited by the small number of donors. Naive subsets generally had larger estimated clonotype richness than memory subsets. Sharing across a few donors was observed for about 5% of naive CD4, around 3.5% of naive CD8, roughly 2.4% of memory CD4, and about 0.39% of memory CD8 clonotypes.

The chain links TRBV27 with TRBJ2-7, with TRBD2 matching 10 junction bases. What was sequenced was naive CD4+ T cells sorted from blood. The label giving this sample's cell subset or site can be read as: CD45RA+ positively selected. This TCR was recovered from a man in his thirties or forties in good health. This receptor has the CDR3 CASSPLRLAGDSYEQYF. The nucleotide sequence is TGTGCCAGCAGTCCGCTGAGACTAGCGGGTGACTCCTACGAGCAGTACTTC.